The 14 T cell receptor beta chains below were found in one sample sequenced in a study of blood T cell repertoires in COVID-19. The protocol was immunoSEQ multiplex PCR, while the TCRdb copy is restricted to in-frame clones and leaves out a portion. The table lists over 150,000 clones, approximately 88% of them singletons. Sample: peripheral blood. The receptors were gathered from a woman in her forties with COVID-19, enrolled during active disease.

This clone was observed a few times. The V and J genes are TRBV19 and TRBJ2-5; 8 positions match TRBD2. CDR3 length equals 14 residues. Germline-derived CDR1 and CDR2 are LNHDA and SQIVND (reference sequence). With V trimmed by 5 bases and J by 5 bases, 7 bases remained unmatched. The CDR3 coding sequence is TGTGCCAGTAGTCACCGGGGGGGCTGGGAGACCCAGTACTTC. Translating gives CASSHRGGWETQYF.

This sequence joins TRBV20-1 and TRBJ2-1; TRBD2 is a possible D gene (5 bases). Germline-derived CDR1 and CDR2 are DFQATT and SNEGSKA (reference sequence). Between the trimmed V and J ends, which lost 3 bases and 10 bases, there was a span of 10 bases. This CDR3 is built from 11 residues. The CDR3 sequence: CSASFGGEQFF. As DNA, the CDR3 is TGCAGTGCTAGTTTTGGAGGCGAGCAGTTCTTC.

The chain joins TRBV6-1 to TRBJ2-1, with a weak D call TRBD1 (6 bases). The germline V gene has CDR1 MNHNS and CDR2 SASEGT. The CDR3 sequence is 13 residues long. Trimming took off 2 bases at V and 7 bases at J, with 9 bases between the two ends. Here the CDR3 reads CASSEMTGNEQFF. The DNA for the CDR3 is TGTGCCAGCAGTGAAATGACAGGTAATGAGCAGTTCTTC.

This clone has just one count. The rearrangement joins TRBV9 to TRBJ2-5; 13 bases are a match to TRBD2. The ends lost 4 bases at V and 5 bases at J; junction bases unmatched: 11. CDR1 SGDLS and CDR2 YYNGEE come from the germline V gene. The CDR3 is 17 amino acids. CDR3 protein: CASSPRLPGLAGETQYF. The CDR3 DNA sequence: TGTGCCAGCAGCCCTCGACTTCCGGGACTAGCGGGGGAGACCCAGTACTTC.

V usage is TRBV2 and J usage is TRBJ2-6, with D perhaps TRBD2 (5 bases). Germline V gives CDR1 SNHLY, CDR2 FYNNEI. The CDR3 has 16 amino acids. V shed 5 bases and J shed 0 bases, with 11 bases lying between them. The CDR3 loop reads CASSPGGLSGANVLTF. The CDR3 DNA is TGTGCCAGCAGTCCCGGAGGTCTCTCTGGGGCCAACGTCCTGACTTTC.

V gene TRBV7-8 combines with J gene TRBJ2-2, with 7 bases matching TRBD2. The CDR3 loop spans 14 amino acids. The trim removed 5 bases at V and 7 bases at J, leaving 7 bases unmatched. From germline, CDR1 is SGHVS and CDR2 FQNEAQ. CDR3: CASSPRESNGELFF. CDR3 DNA sequence: TGTGCCAGCAGCCCGCGGGAGTCGAACGGGGAGCTGTTTTTT.

V usage is TRBV28 and J usage is TRBJ2-3; TRBD1 matches 8 bases. The CDR3 contains 19 residues. CDR1 and CDR2 (germline): MDHEN, SYDVKM. V lost 1 base, J lost 3 bases, and 15 bases stayed unmatched. The CDR3 DNA reads TGTGCCAGCAGTTTATCTCACGGACCTCAGGGGGCGTTGACAGATACGCAGTATTTT. This codes for CASSLSHGPQGALTDTQYF.

The genes are TRBV28 and TRBJ1-4, with unresolved D. The CDR3 runs to 13 residues. Germline CDR1 MDHEN, CDR2 SYDVKM. Trimming stripped 3 bases from V and 6 bases from J, with 8 bases between. This CDR3 is CASSFAGDEKLFF. The CDR3 DNA sequence: TGTGCCAGCAGTTTCGCCGGGGATGAAAAACTGTTTTTT.

This chain connects TRBV25-1 to TRBJ1-2, with TRBD1 identical over 9 bases. V was clipped by 3 bases and J by 8 bases; unmatched bases: 7. The CDR3 spans 14 residues. In germline, CDR1 is MGHDK, CDR2 SYGVNS. Written as DNA, the CDR3 is TGTGCCAGCAGTGACCGGGACAGGGTTAAAGGCTACACCTTC. Protein product: CASSDRDRVKGYTF.

This chain uses TRBV6-5 with TRBJ2-7; TRBD1 aligns across 8 bases. The CDR3 is 14 residues long. V was pared by 6 bases and J by 6 bases, with 10 bases of the junction left unmatched. CDR1 is MNHEY and CDR2 is SVGAGI in the germline V gene. The CDR3 nucleotides read TGTGCCAGCAGATTCGACAGGGGTGTAGGCGAGCAGTACTTC. This codes for CASRFDRGVGEQYF.

This clone appeared once. The chain links TRBV28 to TRBJ2-1, with 9 nucleotides matching TRBD2. CDR1 is MDHEN, CDR2 SYDVKM, per germline. V shed 4 bases, J shed 8 bases, and the junction held 9 bases outside the gene matches. The CDR3 has 15 residues. CDR3 region: CASSSIAGATDEQFF. CDR3 in DNA: TGTGCCAGCAGTTCAATAGCGGGAGCGACAGATGAGCAGTTCTTC.

The chain has TRBV19 and TRBJ1-6; 7 bases align to TRBD1. Germline V gives CDR1 LNHDA, CDR2 SQIVND (reference sequence). The CDR3 consists of 15 residues. V lost 8 bases, J lost 6 bases, and 10 bases stayed unmatched. This chain's CDR3 is CASAPGTAINSPLHF. Here the CDR3 DNA reads TGTGCCAGTGCCCCCGGGACAGCCATTAATTCACCCCTCCACTTT.

The rearrangement joins TRBV9 to TRBJ2-4; 7 bases match TRBD1. After removal of 0 bases from V and 0 bases from J, the junction contained 6 bases not matched to a gene. The germline V gene has CDR1 SGDLS and CDR2 YYNGEE. The CDR3 loop spans 17 amino acids. The CDR3 loop reads CASSVEGAPLAKNIQYF. Written as DNA, the CDR3 is TGTGCCAGCAGCGTAGAGGGGGCCCCTCTAGCCAAAAACATTCAGTACTTC.

The V gene is TRBV3-1 (or the pseudogene TRBV3-2), the J gene TRBJ2-1, with 7 bases matching TRBD2. V lost 0 bases to trimming and J lost 6 bases; unmatched junction nucleotides: 2. The CDR3 length is 14 residues. The germline V gene encodes CDR1 LGHDT and CDR2 YNNKEL (reference sequence). CDR3 loop: CASSQDGLVNEQFF. The CDR3 region has the DNA TGTGCCAGCAGCCAAGATGGACTAGTCAATGAGCAGTTCTTC.